The rows below give T cell receptor beta chains drawn from one sample of a study of blood T cell repertoires in COVID-19. Assay: immunoSEQ multiplex PCR; the TCRdb copy retains only in-frame clones and omits some. The profile shows about 240,000 clones, over 70% of them singletons. Sequenced sample: peripheral blood. The receptors here all came from a woman aged 80 or older with acute or convalescent COVID-19. CDR3s include the opening cysteine and the closing phenylalanine or tryptophan. D genes are given only for firm matches. Clone size appears in some rows only: once, few, many, or a class for an expanded clone.

D gene: NA
V gene: TRBV6-5
clone size: NA
J gene: TRBJ1-2
CDR3 protein: CASSYSEGLYGYTF
CDR3 DNA: TGTGCCAGCAGTTACTCCGAGGGCCTCTATGGCTACACCTTC

D gene: NA
V gene: TRBV4-1
clone size: NA
J gene: TRBJ1-2
CDR3 protein: CASNPTGLGGYGYTF
CDR3 DNA: TGCGCCAGCAACCCCACCGGACTCGGGGGGTATGGCTACACCTTC

D gene: NA
V gene: TRBV4-1
clone size: NA
J gene: TRBJ1-5
CDR3 protein: CASSQTGKGASQPQHF
CDR3 DNA: TGCGCCAGCAGCCAAACAGGGAAGGGCGCAAGTCAGCCCCAGCATTTT

D gene: TRBD1
V gene: TRBV25-1
clone size: once
J gene: TRBJ2-1
CDR3 protein: CASSAYPGQGIGEQFF
CDR3 DNA: TGTGCCAGCAGTGCCTACCCGGGACAGGGGATTGGTGAGCAGTTCTTC

D gene: NA
V gene: TRBV28
clone size: NA
J gene: TRBJ2-2
CDR3 protein: CASSRVGELFF
CDR3 DNA: TGTGCCAGCAGTAGAGTTGGGGAGCTGTTTTTT

D gene: NA
V gene: TRBV3-1/TRBV3-2
clone size: NA
J gene: TRBJ2-7
CDR3 protein: CASSLELAAYEQYF
CDR3 DNA: TGTGCCAGCAGCCTGGAACTAGCCGCCTACGAGCAGTACTTC

D gene: NA
V gene: TRBV2
clone size: NA
J gene: TRBJ2-2
CDR3 protein: CASSERGTGELFF
CDR3 DNA: TGTGCCAGCAGTGAAAGGGGAACCGGGGAGCTGTTTTTT

D gene: TRBD1
V gene: TRBV5-1
clone size: NA
J gene: TRBJ2-7
CDR3 protein: CASSLGTGGYEQYF
CDR3 DNA: TGCGCCAGCAGCTTGGGCACAGGGGGCTACGAGCAGTACTTC

D gene: TRBD1
V gene: TRBV2
clone size: few
J gene: TRBJ1-2
CDR3 protein: CASSGGTGFNTPYGYTF
CDR3 DNA: TGTGCCAGCAGTGGCGGGACAGGGTTTAACACTCCCTATGGCTACACCTTC

D gene: NA
V gene: TRBV20-1
clone size: NA
J gene: TRBJ1-2
CDR3 protein: CSASSGTGRYGYTF
CDR3 DNA: TGCAGTGCTAGTTCAGGGACTGGCCGCTATGGCTACACCTTC

D gene: NA
V gene: TRBV18
clone size: few
J gene: TRBJ2-2
CDR3 protein: CASSPPGLSISNTGELFF
CDR3 DNA: TGTGCCAGCTCACCACCGGGCTTAAGCATATCAAACACCGGGGAGCTGTTTTTT

D gene: TRBD1
V gene: TRBV11-1
clone size: NA
J gene: TRBJ2-3
CDR3 protein: CASSWGQNTDTQYF
CDR3 DNA: TGTGCCAGCAGCTGGGGACAGAACACAGATACGCAGTATTTT

D gene: NA
V gene: TRBV11-2
clone size: NA
J gene: TRBJ1-1
CDR3 protein: CASSPQGITEAFF
CDR3 DNA: TGTGCCAGCAGTCCACAGGGTATCACTGAAGCTTTCTTT

D gene: TRBD1
V gene: TRBV12-3/TRBV12-4
clone size: NA
J gene: TRBJ2-1
CDR3 protein: CASSPDRANEQFF
CDR3 DNA: TGTGCCAGCAGCCCCGACAGGGCCAATGAGCAGTTCTTC

D gene: NA
V gene: TRBV5-1
clone size: few
J gene: TRBJ1-1
CDR3 protein: CASSSTGRTEAFF
CDR3 DNA: TGCGCCAGCAGCTCTACAGGGAGAACTGAAGCTTTCTTT